Included here is one T cell receptor beta chain sequence, with context. Its antigen is not identified. The data are from a study of T cell responses to AZD1222 COVID-19 vaccine. Study results and limitations: The reported proportion of spike-specific TCRs targeting unmutated variant regions was nearly half. It was only a handful of AZD1222 recipients who were seropositive at baseline.

Some clones are missing from TCRdb's copy, which holds only in-frame ones; the method was immunoSEQ multiplex PCR. The sample has 35,000 to 55,000 clones; approximately 86% are singletons. The V segment lost 1 base and the J segment 6 bases; nucleotides outside the gene matches: 6. Germline V gives CDR1 LGHDT, CDR2 YNNKEL (reference sequence). The length of the CDR3 is 16 residues. The sample here was peripheral blood, taken on day 0 of AZD1222 vaccination. The TCR comes from an adult in good health. The V and J genes are TRBV3-1 (or the pseudogene TRBV3-2) and TRBJ1-5; 10 bases are a match to TRBD1. In DNA, the CDR3 is TGTGCCAGCAGCCAAGGGACAGGGGGGAGGCTTCAGCCCCAGCATTTT. Translated: CASSQGTGGRLQPQHF.